These 17 T cell receptor beta chains were sequenced from one sample in a study of T cell repertoires and HLA-DP antigens. Libraries were prepared by immunoSEQ multiplex PCR; TCRdb keeps only in-frame clonotypes and omits some of them. This table holds around 70,000 clones, just under 80% found once. Their recognized antigens are unknown. The sequencing input was CD4+ T cells from PBMCs. Receptors originate from a man in his fifties or sixties in good health and CMV-seronegative.

This chain joins TRBV7-9 and TRBJ2-7; 7 bases agree with TRBD1. The CDR3 is 15 amino acids. V lost 4 bases and J lost 2; bases outside the gene matches: 8. Looked up from germline, CDR1 is SEHNR and CDR2 is FQNEAQ (reference sequence). The DNA for the CDR3 is TGTGCCAGCAGCTACAACCCGGACAGGCCCTACGAGCAGTACGTC. Translated: CASSYNPDRPYEQYV.

This clone is a singleton in its sample. The chain uses TRBV5-5 and TRBJ2-5; 9 nucleotides line up with TRBD1. The V segment lost 4 bases and the J segment 4 bases; nucleotides outside the gene matches: 8. The CDR3 totals 15 residues. Per the germline V gene, CDR1 is SGHKS and CDR2 is YYEKEE (reference sequence). The CDR3: CASSAQTGGAETQYF. CDR3 nucleotide sequence: TGTGCCAGCAGCGCACAAACAGGGGGCGCAGAGACCCAGTACTTC.

This rearrangement joins TRBV7-6 to TRBJ2-1; TRBD1 matches at 12 bases. The CDR3 is made up of 16 amino acids. V gave up 2 bases and J gave up 7 bases; unmatched junction bases: 6. Germline V CDR1 and CDR2: SGHVS, FNYEAQ. The CDR3 loop reads CASSLPGTGGKNEQFF. In DNA, the CDR3 is TGTGCCAGCAGCTTACCCGGGACAGGGGGCAAGAATGAGCAGTTCTTC.

V gene TRBV19 combines with J gene TRBJ2-7, with TRBD2 identical over 10 bases. V was pared by 3 bases and J by 0 bases, with 8 bases of the junction left unmatched. CDR1 and CDR2 from the germline V gene are LNHDA and SQIVND (reference sequence). This CDR3 has 17 residues. CDR3 protein: CASSIGLAATPSYEQYF. CDR3 DNA: TGTGCCAGTAGTATCGGACTAGCGGCTACCCCCTCCTACGAGCAGTACTTC.

This rearrangement joins TRBV5-1 to TRBJ2-4, with D tentatively TRBD1 (5 bases). V was shortened by 0 bases and J by 7 bases, with 14 bases between the two germline ends. Per germline, CDR1 SGHRS and CDR2 YFSETQ. This CDR3 comprises 15 residues. CDR3 DNA: TGCGCCAGCAGCTTGGAGACGATTGGGGCGAACATTCAGTACTTC. Amino acids: CASSLETIGANIQYF.

The CDR3 bases are TGCGCCAGCAGCCCCCGACAGGGGAATTCACCCCTCCACTTT. It specifies CASSPRQGNSPLHF. This chain connects TRBV4-1 to TRBJ1-6; TRBD1 aligns across 8 bases. The V and J ends lost 4 bases and 7 bases, in that order; junction bases with no gene match: 3. The germline gives CDR1 MGHRA, CDR2 YSYEKL. The CDR3 totals 14 residues.

The rearrangement joins TRBV7-9 to TRBJ2-1; D is unclear. Looked up from germline, CDR1 is SEHNR and CDR2 is FQNEAQ (reference sequence). V lost 3 bases to trimming and J lost 4 bases, with 10 bases between them. This CDR3 comprises 14 residues. In DNA, the CDR3 is TGTGCCAGCAGCTTTTTCGCAGGTTACAATGAGCAGTTCTTC. Translating it yields CASSFFAGYNEQFF.

The chain couples TRBV9 to TRBJ2-2; maybe TRBD1 (5 bases). CDR1 is SGDLS, CDR2 YYNGEE, per germline. V was trimmed by 0 bases and J by 0 bases, leaving 9 bases between them. There are 16 residues in the CDR3. The DNA of the CDR3 is TGTGCCAGCAGCGTAGCGACAGACCCGAACACCGGGGAGCTGTTTTTT. This codes for CASSVATDPNTGELFF.

In its sample, this clone was seen once. The chain recombines TRBV4-1 with TRBJ1-2; possible D gene TRBD1, 6 bases. The ends were cut back, 0 bases at V and 4 bases at J, with 9 bases in the middle. The CDR3 has 14 amino acids. CDR1 and CDR2 from the germline V gene are MGHRA and YSYEKL. The DNA of the CDR3 is TGCGCCAGCAGCCAAGATCGGGGGGCCTATGGCTACACCTTC. This codes for CASSQDRGAYGYTF.

The genes are TRBV9 and TRBJ2-1; TRBD2 matches at 8 bases. The CDR3 runs 15 residues. The V gene end was trimmed by 0 bases and the J gene end by 6 bases; junction bases not matched to a gene: 5. The germline gives CDR1 SGDLS, CDR2 YYNGEE. CDR3: CASSVAGGTFNEQFF. The CDR3 DNA sequence: TGTGCCAGCAGCGTAGCGGGGGGGACGTTCAATGAGCAGTTCTTC.

The genes are TRBV5-1 and TRBJ2-4; 8 bases are a match to TRBD1. Per the germline V gene, CDR1 is SGHRS and CDR2 is YFSETQ. V lost 4 bases to trimming and J lost 6 bases; unmatched junction nucleotides: 9. This CDR3 has 15 residues. In nucleotides, the CDR3 is TGCGCCAGCAGCCCCGACAGGGGATGGGGAAACATTCAGTACTTC. Translation: CASSPDRGWGNIQYF. The variable domain in full, completed from reference TRBV5-1 and TRBJ2-4, reads KAGVTQTPRYLIKTRGQQVTLSCSPISGHRSVSWYQQTPGQGLQFLFEYFSETQRNKGNFPGRFSGRQFSNSRSEMNVSTLELGDSALYLCASSPDRGWGNIQYFGAGTRLSVL.

This clone has a single count. J is TRBJ1-2 and V is TRBV29-1, with 9 bases lining up with TRBD1. There are 13 residues in the CDR3. With V trimmed by 4 bases and J by 4 bases, 4 bases remained unmatched. Germline values: CDR1 SQVTM, CDR2 ANQGSEA. The CDR3 region is CSVVGQGGYGYTF. CDR3 DNA: TGCAGCGTTGTGGGACAGGGAGGCTATGGCTACACCTTC.

The CDR3 is CSVEGRDRTGELFF. In DNA, the CDR3 is TGCAGCGTTGAAGGGAGGGATCGCACCGGGGAGCTGTTTTTT. The V call is TRBV29-1, the J call TRBJ2-2, with D perhaps TRBD2 (6 bases). V dropped 1 base and J dropped 4 bases, with 10 bases sitting between them. The V gene's germline CDR1 is SQVTM and CDR2 ANQGSEA. The CDR3 contains 14 residues.

The chain has TRBV4-3 and TRBJ2-7; 7 bases agree with TRBD1. J gave up 0 bases and V 3 bases, and 5 bases lay outside the gene matches. Germline CDR1 and CDR2: LGHNA and YSLEER. CDR3 length: 15 amino acids. Here the CDR3 DNA reads TGCGCCAGCAGCCAGAGGGACAGTCTCTCCTACGAGCAGTACGTC. It yields the protein CASSQRDSLSYEQYV.

The rearrangement uses TRBV9 and TRBJ1-2; 8 nucleotides align to TRBD1. V lost 1 base and J lost 2; bases outside the gene matches: 7. The germline CDR1 and CDR2 sequences are SGDLS and YYNGEE. The CDR3 is 16 amino acids. CDR3 DNA sequence: TGTGCCAGCAGCGTATCCGACAGGGGTCCGAACTATGGCTACACCTTC. Translated: CASSVSDRGPNYGYTF.

A few counts support this clone. The gene calls are TRBV11-2 and TRBJ2-7, with TRBD1 as a possible D gene (6 bases). The germline CDR1 and CDR2 sequences are SGHAT and FQNNGV. Trimming removed 0 bases at V and 3 bases at J, with 12 bases between. The CDR3 sequence is 15 residues long. CDR3 nucleotide sequence: TGTGCCAGCAGCTTAGAGGCGCAAGGGGGCTACGAGCAGTACGTC. Its protein product is CASSLEAQGGYEQYV.

The rearrangement uses TRBV25-1 and TRBJ2-1; D is uncertain. V was trimmed by 3 bases and J by 6 bases, leaving 15 bases between them. The CDR3 is made up of 15 amino acids. Looked up from germline, CDR1 is MGHDK and CDR2 is SYGVNS. CDR3 sequence: CASSDRERSLNEQFF. Written as DNA, the CDR3 is TGTGCCAGCAGTGACCGAGAGAGGTCCCTCAATGAGCAGTTCTTC.